The sequence of this T cell receptor beta chain was determined in a study of PD-L1 blockade in urothelial cancer. Method: immunoSEQ multiplex PCR; TCRdb's copy keeps in-frame clones and lacks some. Altogether 85,000 to 100,000 clones are present, 90% to 95% being singletons, with the ten largest covering approximately 9%. This specimen consisted of PBMCs, obtained around atezolizumab (anti-PD-L1) treatment. The receptor comes from a man aged 55 to 70 with urothelial cancer.

CDR3 in DNA: TGTGCCAGCAGCGTTGGGGGGGGATACAATGAGCAGTTCTTC. This gives the protein CASSVGGGYNEQFF. V gene TRBV9 combines with J gene TRBJ2-1, with 7 bases matching TRBD2. This CDR3 contains 14 residues. The V segment lost 2 bases and the J segment 4 bases; nucleotides outside the gene matches: 3. The V gene's germline CDR1 is SGDLS and CDR2 YYNGEE.